The entry that follows covers one TCR beta chain sequence. Its target is not known. The V gene end was trimmed by 7 bases and the J gene end by 9 bases; junction bases not matched to a gene: 8. The germline V gene has CDR1 SGHRS and CDR2 YFSETQ. This CDR3 has 13 amino acids. The record originates from a study of PD-1 blockade in classical Hodgkin lymphoma. The study, taken as a whole, reports: Whereas CD4+ TCR diversity had risen significantly by C4D1, CD8+ TCR diversity had not.

TCRdb's table, derived via immunoSEQ multiplex PCR, lists solely in-frame clones and lacks some. The data hold about 97,000 clones, with around 80% observed a single time. Brentuximab vedotin exposure varied among the patients, all of whom had relapsed after autologous stem cell transplantation. This specimen was peripheral blood mononuclear cells (PBMCs), taken at baseline. This clonotype was sampled from a human donor with classical Hodgkin lymphoma. The chain is built from TRBV5-1 and TRBJ2-1, with 9 bases fitting TRBD2. The CDR3 DNA reads as TGCGCCAGCGGGGTAGCGGGAGCGGGTGAGCAGTTCTTC. The encoded protein is CASGVAGAGEQFF.